The 8 T cell receptor beta chains below were found in one sample sequenced in a study of blood T cell repertoires in COVID-19 (dated by TCRdb to 2019 to 2021). The library was obtained by the immunoSEQ multiplex PCR assay. The source is immuneACCESS, and TCRdb retained only in-frame sequences with V and J called. Part of the clones is not carried over; for the studies checked, unresolved V genes explain less than half of this, and the remainder is unexplained. This sample lists about 150,000 clones; 80% to 90% were detected once. Roughly 7.9% of the sample is taken by the ten largest. The sample was peripheral blood. These receptors all stem from a woman in her forties or fifties in a cohort sampled during active or convalescent COVID-19.

J is TRBJ1-2 and V is TRBV6-5, with D tentatively TRBD1 (5 bases). This CDR3 has 15 amino acids. Germline CDR1 is MNHEY and CDR2 is SVGAGI. The V end lost 2 bases, the J end lost 4 bases, and 14 bases lay between the germline ends. DNA for the CDR3: TGTGCCAGCAGTTACGCCACGTGGGGGGGCTATGGCTACACCTTC. It is translated as CASSYATWGGYGYTF.

This chain uses TRBV6-4 with TRBJ2-1; TRBD2 matches at 11 bases. The CDR3 consists of 17 residues. After removal of 0 bases from V and 7 bases from J, the junction contained 8 bases not matched to a gene. The germline CDR1 and CDR2 sequences are MRHNA and SNTAGT. This CDR3 reads CASSDSSGTSGLNEQFF. CDR3 sequence (DNA): TGTGCCAGCAGTGACTCGAGTGGGACTAGCGGCTTAAATGAGCAGTTCTTC.

V and J are TRBV7-9 and TRBJ2-7, with a tentative D call TRBD2 (5 bases). The CDR3 consists of 12 residues. Germline V gene lookup returns CDR1 SEHNR and CDR2 FQNEAQ (reference sequence). Trimming removed 0 bases from V and 7 bases from J, with 7 bases in between. CDR3 sequence reads: CASSLAPGEQYF. The CDR3 nucleotides are TGTGCCAGCAGCTTAGCTCCGGGGGAGCAGTACTTC.

The chain has TRBV6-5 and TRBJ1-3, with D hard to call. The V and J ends lost 6 bases and 0 bases respectively, with 12 bases between them. Germline V gene lookup returns CDR1 MNHEY and CDR2 SVGAGI. This CDR3 region has 15 residues. The CDR3 DNA sequence: TGTGCCAGCAGGAGCACAGTAAACTCTGGAAACACCATATATTTT. Translated, it gives CASRSTVNSGNTIYF.

V gene TRBV10-2 combines with J gene TRBJ1-1; D not certain. Trimming pared 3 bases from V and 0 bases from J, leaving 8 bases between. CDR3 size: 14 residues. Germline CDR1 and CDR2: WSHSY and SAAADI. DNA for the CDR3: TGCGCCAGCAGTGACGGGGAAATGAACACTGAAGCTTTCTTT. It codes for CASSDGEMNTEAFF.

This clone was picked up a small number of times. The genes are TRBV6-5 and TRBJ2-1; D is perhaps TRBD1 (5 bases). V lost 6 bases, J lost 3 bases, and 9 bases lay in between. The CDR3 loop spans 13 amino acids. The germline V gene encodes CDR1 MNHEY and CDR2 SVGAGI. CDR3 DNA: TGTGCCAGCAGCTACGACAGCTACAATGAGCAGTTCTTC. This sequence encodes CASSYDSYNEQFF.

The chain uses TRBV4-3 and TRBJ1-4; 7 bases line up with TRBD1. Looked up from germline, CDR1 is LGHNA and CDR2 is YSLEER. The CDR3 length is 13 residues. With 4 bases clipped from V and 8 bases from J, the junction kept 4 bases outside the gene matches. The CDR3 reads CASSRDRGEKLFF. CDR3 bases: TGCGCCAGCAGCCGGGACAGAGGAGAAAAACTGTTTTTT.

About this clone itself: One end of the junction varies from germline; a read error may be responsible. The chain is built from TRBV7-9 and TRBJ1-1; D gene uncertain. CDR1 is SEHNR and CDR2 is FQNEAQ in the germline V gene (reference sequence). The CDR3 sequence is 14 residues long. The CDR3 DNA is TGTGCCAGCAGCTTAGCCGTGTCGGAGAGCCGATCCACTTTT. Protein: CASSLAVSESRSTF.